A selection of T cell receptor beta chains follows, all from one sample in a study of shared clonotypes between healthy human individuals. Repertoires were generated with immunoSEQ multiplex PCR, while TCRdb's copy carries only in-frame clones and drops some. The sample comprises 700,000 or so clones, about three quarters of which are singletons, and approximately 1.8% rests with the top ten. The material sequenced was memory CD4+ T cells sorted from blood. The receptors come from a woman aged 30 to 39 in good health. The CDR3 runs from the conserved cysteine through the conserved F or W. A D gene is named only where the DNA matches it firmly. Clone size is stated in some rows and not others, as once, few, many or a class when expanded.

TRBJ1-4,NA,TRBV10-3,NA,CAISEFGQLDEKLFF,TGTGCCATCAGTGAGTTCGGACAGCTGGATGAAAAACTGTTTTTT
TRBJ2-6,NA,TRBV7-2,NA,CANPPRAVSSGANVLTF,TGTGCCAACCCCCCTCGCGCCGTCAGCTCTGGGGCCAACGTCCTGACTTTC
TRBJ2-2,once,TRBV7-3,TRBD2,CASSLTPTSGLNTGELFF,TGTGCCAGCAGCTTAACTCCGACTAGCGGCCTGAACACCGGGGAGCTGTTTTTT
TRBJ2-1,NA,TRBV18,TRBD2,CASSPVRENEQFF,TGTGCCAGCTCACCAGTGCGGGAGAATGAGCAGTTCTTC
TRBJ2-7,NA,TRBV11-3,TRBD1,CASSLSGTGPYEQYF,TGTGCCAGCAGCCTTTCCGGGACAGGGCCCTACGAGCAGTACTTC
TRBJ2-2,NA,TRBV19,TRBD1,CASSHLSGQGNTGELFF,TGTGCCAGTAGCCACCTGTCGGGACAGGGGAACACCGGGGAGCTGTTTTTT
TRBJ1-1,once,TRBV9,NA,CASTQGFRNTEAFF,TGTGCCAGCACCCAGGGATTCAGGAACACTGAAGCTTTCTTT
TRBJ2-5,once,TRBV10-3,NA,CAISSGQTQETQYF,TGTGCCATCAGCTCCGGACAGACACAAGAGACCCAGTACTTC
TRBJ2-5,few,TRBV4-1,NA,CASSQAPGQTQETQYF,TGCGCCAGCAGCCAAGCGCCAGGACAGACCCAAGAGACCCAGTACTTC
TRBJ1-2,NA,TRBV7-2,TRBD1,CASSSPRGLNYGYTF,TGTGCCAGCAGCTCCCCCAGGGGGCTCAACTATGGCTACACCTTC
TRBJ1-3,NA,TRBV7-6,NA,CASSVDRGGNTIYF,TGTGCCAGCAGCGTGGACAGAGGTGGAAACACCATATATTTT
TRBJ2-1,NA,TRBV7-3,NA,CASSPQRDSYNEQFF,TGTGCCAGCAGCCCACAGCGGGACAGTTACAATGAGCAGTTCTTC
TRBJ2-1,NA,TRBV10-3,TRBD2,CAISEGLAGLNEQFF,TGTGCCATCAGTGAGGGACTAGCGGGACTAAATGAGCAGTTCTTC
TRBJ1-1,few,TRBV5-1,NA,CASSSGQNTEAFF,TGCGCCAGCAGCTCCGGACAGAACACTGAAGCTTTCTTT
TRBJ2-2,NA,TRBV4-1,NA,CASSRSRRENTGELFF,TGCGCCAGCAGCCGTAGCAGGAGGGAGAACACCGGGGAGCTGTTTTTT
TRBJ2-7,NA,TRBV27,NA,CASSLRTTGYSVYEQYF,TGTGCCAGCAGTTTACGAACTACAGGGTATTCGGTCTACGAGCAGTACTTC
TRBJ1-6,NA,TRBV11-1,TRBD1,CASSTWTGGEDSPLHF,TGTGCCAGCAGCACATGGACAGGGGGAGAAGATTCACCCCTCCACTTT
TRBJ2-1,NA,TRBV6-5,NA,CASSYDGSSVNEQFF,TGTGCCAGCAGTTACGACGGGAGTTCGGTCAATGAGCAGTTCTTC
TRBJ2-4,NA,TRBV6-5,NA,CASSPTEDIQYF,TGTGCCAGCAGCCCTACCGAGGACATTCAGTACTTC
TRBJ2-7,few,TRBV7-9,NA,CASSLLGNEQYF,TGTGCCAGCAGCCTTCTGGGGAACGAGCAGTACTTC
TRBJ2-1,NA,TRBV6-6,NA,CASSYPGQSSYNEQFF,TGTGCCAGCAGTTACCCCGGACAAAGCTCCTACAATGAGCAGTTCTTC
TRBJ2-1,NA,TRBV4-2,NA,CASSFQGWALYNEQFF,TGTGCCAGCAGCTTCCAAGGTTGGGCCCTCTACAATGAGCAGTTCTTC
TRBJ1-1,NA,TRBV6-1,NA,CASRYRVLDTEAFF,TGTGCCAGCAGGTACAGGGTTTTGGACACTGAAGCTTTCTTT
TRBJ1-4,NA,TRBV5-1,NA,CASSRTLFMDEKLFF,TGCGCCAGCAGCCGAACGTTATTTATGGATGAAAAACTGTTTTTT
TRBJ2-3,many,TRBV13,TRBD2,CASSSAGADTQYF,TGTGCCAGCAGCTCAGCGGGAGCAGATACGCAGTATTTT
TRBJ1-4,NA,TRBV11-2,NA,CASSPRDKPGEKLFF,TGTGCCAGCAGCCCCCGGGACAAACCTGGGGAAAAACTGTTTTTT
TRBJ1-1,NA,TRBV15,NA,CATSRRAMGDTEAFF,TGTGCCACCAGCAGGAGGGCCATGGGGGACACTGAAGCTTTCTTT